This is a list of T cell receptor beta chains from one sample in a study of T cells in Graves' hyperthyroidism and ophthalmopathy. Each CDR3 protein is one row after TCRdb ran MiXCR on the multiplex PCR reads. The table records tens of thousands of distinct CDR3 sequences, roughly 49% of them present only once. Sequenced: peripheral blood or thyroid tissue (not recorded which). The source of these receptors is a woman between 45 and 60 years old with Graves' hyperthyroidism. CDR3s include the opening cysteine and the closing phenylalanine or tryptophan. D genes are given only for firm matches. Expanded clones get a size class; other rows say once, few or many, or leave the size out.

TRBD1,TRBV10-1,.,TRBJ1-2,TGCGCCAGCAGTGAACCAGGGGGAGGCTATGGCTACACCTTC,CASSEPGGGYGYTF
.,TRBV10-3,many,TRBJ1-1,TGTGCCATCAGTGAGTCACAGCTGAACACTGAAGCTTTCTTT,CAISESQLNTEAFF
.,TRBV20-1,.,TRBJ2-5,TGCAGTGCGATCACAGGGTCGGAGACCCAGTACTTC,CSAITGSETQYF
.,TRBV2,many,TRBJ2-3,TGTGCCAGCAGGGCCAGCTTCGGATACACAGATACGCAGTATTTT,CASRASFGYTDTQYF
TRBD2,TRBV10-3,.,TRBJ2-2,TGTGCCATCAGTGGACTAGCGGGGACCGGGGAGCTGTTTTTT,CAISGLAGTGELFF
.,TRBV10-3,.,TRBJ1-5,TGTGCCATCAGTGAGCGGGGGGGGAATAGCAATCAGCCCCAGCATTTT,CAISERGGNSNQPQHF
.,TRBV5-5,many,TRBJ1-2,TGTGCCAGCAGCCCGGGGATTGACTATGGCTACACCTTC,CASSPGIDYGYTF
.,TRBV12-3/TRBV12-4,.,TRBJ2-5,TGTGCCAGCAGTTTATTAGGTAGCAATCAGCCCCAGTACTTC,CASSLLGSNQPQYF
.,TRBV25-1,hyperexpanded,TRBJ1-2,TGTGCCAGCAGTGCAAAACAGGTTACCAATGACTACACCTTC,CASSAKQVTNDYTF
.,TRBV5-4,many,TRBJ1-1,TGTGCCAGCAGCTTGAAGAGACAGAATGGTGCGCGAGCTTTCTTT,CASSLKRQNGARAFF
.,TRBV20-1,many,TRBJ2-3,TGCAGTGCTAGGGGAACTCATTCCCGGCGGTATTTT,CSARGTHSRRYF
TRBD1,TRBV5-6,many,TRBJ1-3,TGTGCCAGCAGCTTCCCAGGGGGTGGAAACACCATATATTTT,CASSFPGGGNTIYF
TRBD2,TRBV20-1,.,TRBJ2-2,TGCAGTGGCCGCGGGAGTGAGACCGGGGAGCTGTTTTTT,CSGRGSETGELFF
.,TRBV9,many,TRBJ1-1,TGTGCCAGCAGCCTGGGGGCGTCGAACACTGAAGCTTTCTTT,CASSLGASNTEAFF
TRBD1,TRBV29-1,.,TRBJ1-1,TGCAGCGTTGGGTACAGGGGCGACACTGAGGCTTTCTTT,CSVGYRGDTEAFF
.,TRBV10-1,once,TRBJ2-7,TGCGCCAGCAGTACCGGGACACCCTACGAGCAGTACTTC,CASSTGTPYEQYF
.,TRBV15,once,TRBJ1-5,TGTGCCACCAGCCGGGGCCTTAGCAGGGCACAGCCCCAGCATTTT,CATSRGLSRAQPQHF
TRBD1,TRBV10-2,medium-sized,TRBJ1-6,TGCGCCAGCAGGTCCGGGACAGAAATCTCACCCCTCCACTTT,CASRSGTEISPLHF
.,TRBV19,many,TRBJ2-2,TGTGCCAGTAGTAATTACAGCGGGTCGCACACCGGGGAGCTGTTTTTT,CASSNYSGSHTGELFF
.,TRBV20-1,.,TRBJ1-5,TGCAGTGCTGATGATCCGGGACAAAATCAGCCCCAGCATTTT,CSADDPGQNQPQHF
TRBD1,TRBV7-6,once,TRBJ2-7,TGTGCCAGCAGCCACCGGGACAGGGCATACTACGAGCAGTACTTC,CASSHRDRAYYEQYF
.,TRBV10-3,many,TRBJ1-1,TGTGCCATCAGGGACGGGGGGTCTGAAGCTTTCTTT,CAIRDGGSEAFF
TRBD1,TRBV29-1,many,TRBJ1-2,TGCAGCGTTGAGAGGGACAGGAGCTATGGCTACACCTTC,CSVERDRSYGYTF
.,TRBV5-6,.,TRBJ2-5,TGTGCCAGCAGCACCTGGACACAGCAAGAGACCCAGTACTTC,CASSTWTQQETQYF